The rows below give T cell receptor beta chains drawn from one sample of a study of beta chain features in type 1 diabetes. The method was immunoSEQ multiplex PCR; TCRdb's version includes in-frame clones alone and lacks a portion of them. Here the sample spans about 700,000 clones, 13% being singletons. Material for sequencing was naive CD4+ T cells from blood. These receptors were collected from a man younger than 35 with type 1 diabetes. The CDR3 runs from the conserved cysteine through the conserved F or W. D genes are given only for firm matches. Size values are once, few and many counts, or a class for expanded clones, and some rows have none.

d_call,j_call,clone_size,v_call,cdr3_nt,cdr3_aa
TRBD1,TRBJ2-1,-,TRBV7-9,TGTGCCAGCAGCCGACAGGGGGCCACCTACAATGAGCAGTTCTTC,CASSRQGATYNEQFF
TRBD1,TRBJ1-5,-,TRBV4-1,TGCGCCAGCAGCCAAGCGGGGACAGGTGCCCAGCCCCAGCATTTT,CASSQAGTGAQPQHF
-,TRBJ2-7,few,TRBV6-6,TGTGCCGGATCTCCGGGACGCCGGACGGGCGAGCAGTACTTC,CAGSPGRRTGEQYF
-,TRBJ2-3,-,TRBV28,TGTGCCAGCAGTTCCACGAGCACAGATACGCAGTATTTT,CASSSTSTDTQYF
-,TRBJ2-7,-,TRBV5-1,TGCGCCAGCAGAAACCCGGGACTTTTCTACGAGCAGTACTTC,CASRNPGLFYEQYF
-,TRBJ1-1,few,TRBV10-3,TGTGCCATCAGTGGTCAGGGGTCGGGCACTGAAGCTTTCTTT,CAISGQGSGTEAFF
-,TRBJ2-1,few,TRBV14,TGTGCCAGCAGCCCCCGGGGGTTTTCGGATGAGCAGTTCTTC,CASSPRGFSDEQFF
-,TRBJ1-1,few,TRBV11-2,TGTGCCAGCAGCCCGGTAGGGGTGAGAGGGACTGAAGCTTTCTTT,CASSPVGVRGTEAFF
TRBD1,TRBJ2-7,-,TRBV6-5,TGTGCCAGCAGTTTGGACAGGGGGGTCTACGAGCAGTACTTC,CASSLDRGVYEQYF
-,TRBJ2-1,-,TRBV2,TGTGCCAGCCACCGAAGGGGTAGCGTGGGGACAAATGAGCAGTTCTTC,CASHRRGSVGTNEQFF
TRBD1,TRBJ1-2,-,TRBV25-1,TGTGCCAGCAGTGAATTGTACCGGCAGGGGGAAGGCTACACCTTC,CASSELYRQGEGYTF
-,TRBJ2-3,few,TRBV5-4,TGTGCCAGCAGCTTGGGGACCGGGACAGATACGCAGTATTTT,CASSLGTGTDTQYF
-,TRBJ1-6,few,TRBV28,TGTGCCAGCAGTCCCACCGATTCCGAGGGTTACCTCCACTTT,CASSPTDSEGYLHF
-,TRBJ1-1,-,TRBV25-1,TGTGCCAGCAGTCCCAGGACAGCGAGGAACACTGAAGCTTTCTTT,CASSPRTARNTEAFF
-,TRBJ2-7,-,TRBV5-4,TGTGCCAGCAGCTTCGCCTTGGGTGATTACGAGCAGTACTTC,CASSFALGDYEQYF
-,TRBJ1-2,-,TRBV7-2,TGTGCCAGCAGCTTAGCGGGGAATGGCTACACCTTC,CASSLAGNGYTF
TRBD1,TRBJ1-6,few,TRBV5-6,TGTGCCAGCAGCTCCGGGACAGTCGGTTCACCCCTCCACTTT,CASSSGTVGSPLHF
TRBD1,TRBJ1-4,-,TRBV7-6,TGTGCCAGCAGCTTAGCCCTACAGGGGGCTCAGGAAAAACTGTTTTTT,CASSLALQGAQEKLFF
-,TRBJ1-3,few,TRBV4-2,TGTGCCAGCAGCCAAGAAGCAGCATCCTCTGGAAACACCATATATTTT,CASSQEAASSGNTIYF
TRBD1,TRBJ1-1,few,TRBV25-1,TGTGCCAGCAGGGGACAGGGTGGTACTGAAGCTTTCTTT,CASRGQGGTEAFF
TRBD1,TRBJ1-3,-,TRBV7-2,TGTGCCAGCAGCTTTGGGACAGTAAACACCATATATTTT,CASSFGTVNTIYF
-,TRBJ2-2,-,TRBV2,TGTGCCAGCAGTCAAAATGGGGTGGGGATCGCGAACACCGGGGAGCTGTTTTTT,CASSQNGVGIANTGELFF
-,TRBJ1-6,-,TRBV4-2,TGTGCCAGCAGCCAAGAGGGAGGGAGGGTAGTCTCACCCCTCCACTTT,CASSQEGGRVVSPLHF